This T cell receptor beta chain emerged from a study of PD-L1 blockade in urothelial cancer. Study-level background: Chemotherapy regimens numbering 0 to 3 had been given to patients. Notes on the study in general: Durable-benefit patients had greater expansion of tumor-associated blood clones at 3 weeks.

Using immunoSEQ multiplex PCR, the repertoire was profiled, and TCRdb retains in-frame clones only, with some absent. The table has about 120,000 clones, approximately 85% seen once. To note about this clone: Its antigen is unknown.

Time point noted: peripheral blood 6 weeks after treatment start. Each patient's cancer was a locally advanced or metastatic urothelial carcinoma. Per the germline V gene, CDR1 is KGHSH and CDR2 is LQKENI. CDR3 length: 13 amino acids. Trimming removed 8 bases at V and 2 bases at J, with 13 bases between. The sequence was collected from a man aged 50-59 years with urothelial cancer. The V and J genes are TRBV18 and TRBJ2-7; D is undetermined. Material: PBMCs, obtained around atezolizumab (anti-PD-L1) treatment. CDR3 DNA sequence: TGTGCCAGCACCCCGACTGTAGCCTACGAGCAGTACTTC. Residues: CASTPTVAYEQYF. The full variable domain, rest sourced from reference TRBV18 and TRBJ2-7, is NAGVMQNPRHLVRRRGQEARLRCSPMKGHSHVYWYRQLPEEGLKFMVYLQKENIIDESGMPKERFSAEFPKEGPSILRIQQVVRGDSAAYFCASTPTVAYEQYFGPGTRLTVT.